This TCR beta chain was sequenced for a study of cytomegalovirus exposure and HLA in healthy donors. As to this clone: Its antigen is as yet unknown.

Study conclusions and caveats: Later analysis found that TCR beta chains associated with HLA were more clonally expanded than other, equally common chains. Sequencing likely caused a cluster of highly shared sequence variants.

Healthy people donating bone marrow made up the donors. Donors had nominal health at sampling but likely had unrecorded immune exposures. The length of the CDR3 is 14 residues. The germline gives CDR1 SGHNT, CDR2 YYREEE (reference sequence). Trimming stripped 2 bases from V and 4 bases from J, with 11 bases between. With 60 Vbeta and 13 Jbeta primers, the PCR was carried out. Some clones are missing from TCRdb's copy, which holds only in-frame ones; the method was immunoSEQ multiplex PCR. The sample shows 150,000 or so clones, about 70% of them seen only once. V is TRBV5-4 and J is TRBJ2-3; D possibly corresponds to TRBD2 (6 bases). Sequences were obtained from PBMCs. The clonotype was recovered from a woman in her sixties or seventies in good health and CMV-seropositive. CDR3 DNA: TGTGCCAGCAGCTTCCCGGCGGGGTCAGATACGCAGTATTTT. As protein: CASSFPAGSDTQYF.